A selection of T cell receptor beta chains follows, all from one sample in a study of beta chain features in type 1 diabetes. Clones were sequenced by immunoSEQ multiplex PCR, and TCRdb holds only the in-frame ones, with some missing. Seen here are 130,000 to 150,000 clones, about 10% observed once, and the top ten hold less than 1.5%. Sequencing was carried out using naive CD4+ T cells from blood. These receptors all come from a man aged 18-30 years in good health. The CDR3 runs from the conserved cysteine through the conserved F or W. The order of the fields is CDR3 length, J gene, D gene, clone size, V gene, CDR3 protein, CDR3 DNA. D genes are given only for firm matches. Clone size is given for some rows only: seen once, a few or many times, or a class if the clone is expanded.

CDR3 length: 14; J gene: TRBJ2-1; D gene: TRBD1; clone size: many; V gene: TRBV7-2; CDR3 protein: CASSRTGRKDEQFF; CDR3 DNA: TGTGCCAGCAGTCGGACAGGGAGGAAGGATGAGCAGTTCTTC
CDR3 length: 12; J gene: TRBJ2-7; D gene: NA; clone size: NA; V gene: TRBV14; CDR3 protein: CASRRIGGEQYF; CDR3 DNA: TGTGCCAGCAGACGAATAGGGGGCGAGCAGTACTTC
CDR3 length: 17; J gene: TRBJ2-1; D gene: NA; clone size: few; V gene: TRBV10-3; CDR3 protein: CAISFLAPGDPYNEQFF; CDR3 DNA: TGTGCCATCAGTTTTTTAGCGCCAGGGGACCCCTACAATGAGCAGTTCTTC
CDR3 length: 11; J gene: TRBJ2-1; D gene: NA; clone size: few; V gene: TRBV21-1; CDR3 protein: CASSLNNEQFF; CDR3 DNA: TGTGCCAGCAGCTTAAACAATGAGCAGTTCTTC
CDR3 length: 15; J gene: TRBJ1-6; D gene: TRBD1; clone size: NA; V gene: TRBV6-9; CDR3 protein: CASSSGTGQVSPLHF; CDR3 DNA: TGTGCCAGCAGTTCTGGGACAGGTCAGGTTTCACCCCTCCACTTT
CDR3 length: 15; J gene: TRBJ2-3; D gene: TRBD1; clone size: NA; V gene: TRBV13; CDR3 protein: CASRAYRGITDTQYF; CDR3 DNA: TGTGCCAGCAGGGCATACAGGGGGATCACAGATACGCAGTATTTT
CDR3 length: 14; J gene: TRBJ2-2; D gene: NA; clone size: few; V gene: TRBV11-2; CDR3 protein: CASSQSGNTGELFF; CDR3 DNA: TGTGCCAGCAGCCAATCGGGTAACACCGGGGAGCTGTTTTTT
CDR3 length: 14; J gene: TRBJ2-5; D gene: TRBD1; clone size: few; V gene: TRBV6-6; CDR3 protein: CASSPWTGGETQYF; CDR3 DNA: TGTGCCAGCAGCCCCTGGACAGGGGGAGAGACCCAGTACTTC
CDR3 length: 14; J gene: TRBJ1-1; D gene: NA; clone size: NA; V gene: TRBV7-2; CDR3 protein: CASSFAVANTEAFF; CDR3 DNA: TGTGCCAGCAGCTTTGCGGTGGCGAACACTGAAGCTTTCTTT
CDR3 length: 15; J gene: TRBJ2-7; D gene: TRBD1; clone size: few; V gene: TRBV28; CDR3 protein: CASTKRTGIGYEQYF; CDR3 DNA: TGTGCCAGCACCAAACGGACAGGGATAGGCTACGAGCAGTACTTC
CDR3 length: 16; J gene: TRBJ2-1; D gene: TRBD2; clone size: NA; V gene: TRBV10-2; CDR3 protein: CASSESMGAGANEQFF; CDR3 DNA: TGCGCCAGCAGTGAGTCCATGGGAGCGGGGGCCAATGAGCAGTTCTTC
CDR3 length: 13; J gene: TRBJ1-5; D gene: NA; clone size: NA; V gene: TRBV6-5; CDR3 protein: CASSGQHNQPQHF; CDR3 DNA: TGTGCCAGCAGTGGACAACACAATCAGCCCCAGCATTTT
CDR3 length: 14; J gene: TRBJ2-1; D gene: TRBD2; clone size: NA; V gene: TRBV7-8; CDR3 protein: CASSLFGLAGEQFF; CDR3 DNA: TGTGCCAGCAGCTTATTTGGTCTAGCGGGGGAGCAGTTCTTC